The clone carrying this T cell receptor beta chain showed up just a few times. The antigen remains undetermined. Compared with germline, one end of the junction differs, possibly owing to a read error. The sample is drawn from a study of lung T cells in sarcoidosis with Löfgren's syndrome. Study in general: Löfgren's syndrome patients were the main repertoire analysis focus.

CDR1 and CDR2 (germline): SGHTA, FQGNSA. CDR3 length: 14 residues. TCRdb re-called the reads with MiXCR, one entry per CDR3 protein. The top ten clones hold 2% to 2.5% of a sample with 58,000 or so distinct CDR3 sequences, around 20% of them seen once. Study-level findings and limits: In alpha-beta pairs, TRAV12-1 favored TRBV2, and their CDR3s were homologous. These T cells possibly recognize a putative, unidentified sarcoidosis-associated antigen.

This TCR was sampled from a human donor with sarcoidosis (Löfgren's syndrome or another form), or a control subject (not recorded which). The sequenced material came from CD4+ T cells from PBMCs. This chain joins TRBV7-2 and TRBJ2-1, with D perhaps given as TRBD1 or TRBD2 (5 bases each). The CDR3 reads CASSLAGLQGALVF. DNA of the CDR3: TGTGCCAGCAGCTTAGCGGGTCTCCAGGGAGCACTAGTCTTC.